The 32 T cell receptor beta chains below were found in one sample sequenced in a study of shared clonotypes between healthy human individuals. Generated by immunoSEQ multiplex PCR, the TCRdb table keeps only in-frame clones and is missing some. The sample contains roughly 2.5 million clones, over 85% of which appear only once. The sample taken for sequencing was naive CD4+ T cells sorted from blood. Subset reported: CD45RA+ positively selected. Every receptor here comes from a man between 18 and 29 years old in good health.

As for this clone: Other DNA sequences in this specimen translate into the identical CDR3. The chain has TRBV4-3 and TRBJ1-3; D may be TRBD1 (5 bases). The V and J ends lost 0 bases and 0 bases respectively, with 9 bases between them. Germline loops: CDR1 LGHNA, CDR2 YSLEER. The CDR3 runs to 16 residues. CDR3 sequence: CASSQEGQHSGNTIYF. DNA for the CDR3: TGCGCCAGCAGCCAAGAGGGGCAACACTCTGGAAACACCATATATTTT.

The CDR3 sequence: CASSPSDSSGTQYF. The CDR3, as DNA: TGTGCCAGCTCACCTTCGGACAGCTCCGGGACCCAGTACTTC. The chain employs TRBV18 and TRBJ2-5, with a tentative D call TRBD1 (6 bases). Looked up from germline, CDR1 is KGHSH and CDR2 is LQKENI. The CDR3 sequence is 14 residues long. V dropped 3 bases and J dropped 7 bases, with 15 bases sitting between them.

This chain links TRBV5-4 with TRBJ2-1, with a weak D call TRBD1 (6 bases). The V gene lost 1 base and the J gene lost 0 bases, with 11 bases spanning the gap. The CDR3 is 16 amino acids. The germline V gene encodes CDR1 SGHNT and CDR2 YYREEE (reference sequence). Here the CDR3 DNA reads TGTGCCAGCAGCTTGTCACAGGGAAGCTCCTACAATGAGCAGTTCTTC. Encoded protein: CASSLSQGSSYNEQFF.

Turning to this clone: The sample carries other DNA sequences with the same CDR3. CDR3 in amino acids: CASSSGNNYGYTF. Written as DNA, the CDR3 is TGTGCCAGCAGTTCTGGGAACAACTATGGCTACACCTTC. This chain connects TRBV6-5 to TRBJ1-2; D unclear. Germline V CDR1 and CDR2: MNHEY, SVGAGI. With 4 bases removed from V and 2 bases from J, the gap between germline ends came to 8 bases. The CDR3 runs 13 residues.

The gene calls are TRBV7-9 and TRBJ2-5, with 8 bases that match TRBD2. With V trimmed by 5 bases and J by 3 bases, 5 bases remained unmatched. CDR1 SEHNR and CDR2 FQNEAQ come from the germline V gene (reference sequence). This CDR3 is 14 amino acids long. CDR3 in DNA: TGTGCCAGCAGCCCCGGGACTAGAGAAGAGACCCAGTACTTC. This codes for CASSPGTREETQYF.

The CDR3 reads CAISWLERASYNEQFF. In nucleotides, the CDR3 is TGTGCCATATCATGGCTCGAGCGGGCCTCCTACAATGAGCAGTTCTTC. The chain links TRBV10-3 to TRBJ2-1; maybe TRBD2 (6 bases). The CDR3 runs 16 residues. The germline V and J ends were trimmed by 9 bases and 0 bases, with 18 bases remaining between them. Germline V gene sequence: CDR1 ENHRY, CDR2 SYGVKD.

DNA for the CDR3: TGCGCCAGCAGCCAAGAGCGGCAGTTGGTAGATACGCAGTATTTT. Translated: CASSQERQLVDTQYF. V gene TRBV4-3 combines with J gene TRBJ2-3; no firm D call. Trimming shortened V by 0 bases and J by 5 bases, and 12 bases separated the two germline ends. There are 15 residues in the CDR3. The V gene's germline CDR1 is LGHNA and CDR2 YSLEER.

The chain carries TRBV7-9 and TRBJ1-5; possibly TRBD1 for D (5 bases). The ends were cut back, 3 bases at V and 4 bases at J, with 16 bases in the middle. The CDR3 consists of 16 residues. Germline CDR1 reads SEHNR; CDR2 reads FQNEAQ (reference sequence). CDR3 nucleotide sequence: TGTGCCAGCAGCTTTTATTCTGCGACAGCTAATCAGCCCCAGCATTTT. Its translation is CASSFYSATANQPQHF.

In its sample, this clone was seen once. J is TRBJ2-1 and V is TRBV7-9; TRBD2 might be the D (6 bases). The germline gives CDR1 SEHNR, CDR2 FQNEAQ (reference sequence). The CDR3 consists of 15 residues. Trimming removed 5 bases from V and 10 bases from J, with 21 bases in between. Written as DNA, the CDR3 is TGTGCCAGCAGCCCCGGGACTGGACCTTCTCGGGAGCAGTTCTTC. Translation gives CASSPGTGPSREQFF. The variable domain in full, with the rest retrieved from reference TRBV7-9 and TRBJ2-1, is DTGVSQNPRHKITKRGQNVTFRCDPISEHNRLYWYRQTLGQGPEFLTYFQNEAQLEKSRLLSDRFSAERPKGSFSTLEIQRTEQGDSAMYLCASSPGTGPSREQFFGPGTRLTVL.

This chain joins TRBV19 and TRBJ1-2; 9 bases agree with TRBD1. The trim removed 2 bases at V and 8 bases at J, leaving 12 bases unmatched. The germline V gene has CDR1 LNHDA and CDR2 SQIVND (reference sequence). This CDR3 is built from 16 residues. The chain's CDR3 is CASSINPRQGVGGYTF. Written as DNA, the CDR3 is TGTGCCAGTAGTATAAATCCCCGACAGGGGGTCGGCGGCTACACCTTC.

This clone was observed a few times. Different DNA sequences within this sample yield the same CDR3. The chain carries TRBV4-1 and TRBJ1-4; the D is unclear. Germline V gives CDR1 MGHRA, CDR2 YSYEKL. The V end was cut by 2 bases, the J end by 7 bases, with 8 bases between. This CDR3 comprises 13 residues. CDR3 amino acids: CASSQTLGEKLFF. The CDR3 DNA reads TGCGCCAGCAGCCAAACCCTCGGTGAAAAACTGTTTTTT.

The sample holds one count of this clone. The V gene is TRBV7-9, the J gene TRBJ2-5, with D hard to call. V dropped 5 bases and J dropped 1 base, with 17 bases sitting between them. This CDR3 spans 16 amino acids. Germline CDR1 reads SEHNR; CDR2 reads FQNEAQ (reference sequence). In nucleotides, the CDR3 is TGTGCCAGCAGCATACCACTACGAGAATTCCAAGAGACCCAGTACTTC. It yields the protein CASSIPLREFQETQYF.

This clone is a singleton in its sample. This sample also contains other DNA sequences that code for the same CDR3. The rearrangement links TRBV6-5 to TRBJ1-2; D possibly corresponds to TRBD1 (5 bases). The germline CDR1 and CDR2 sequences are MNHEY and SVGAGI. V was cut by 0 bases and J by 6 bases, with 11 bases left in between. The CDR3 is made up of 14 amino acids. CDR3 region: CASSYSTGGDGYTF. The CDR3 region has the DNA TGTGCCAGCAGTTACTCGACGGGGGGGGATGGCTACACCTTC.

The chain is built from TRBV25-1 and TRBJ2-3; D is perhaps TRBD1 or TRBD2 (5 bases each). CDR1 and CDR2 (germline): MGHDK, SYGVNS. The germline V and J ends were trimmed by 6 bases and 2 bases, with 18 bases remaining between them. There are 16 residues in the CDR3. The DNA for the CDR3 is TGTGCCAGCAGATGCTGGGGACGGCCTCTCACAGATACGCAGTATTTT. Its translation is CASRCWGRPLTDTQYF.

The genes are TRBV6-5 and TRBJ1-2; D call uncertain. The germline V and J ends were trimmed by 0 bases and 8 bases, with 16 bases remaining between them. Looked up from germline, CDR1 is MNHEY and CDR2 is SVGAGI. This CDR3 has 15 residues. CDR3 sequence (DNA): TGTGCCAGCAGTTACTCGACTCTCACTACTGGGGGCTACACCTTC. Residues: CASSYSTLTTGGYTF.

This sequence joins TRBV7-9 and TRBJ1-2; D gene unclear. The CDR3 loop spans 11 amino acids. Deletions cut 2 bases from V and 7 bases from J, with 5 bases between. The germline CDR1 and CDR2 sequences are SEHNR and FQNEAQ (reference sequence). The CDR3 reads CASSLHGGYTF. The CDR3 region has the DNA TGTGCCAGCAGCTTACACGGTGGCTACACCTTC.

V and J are TRBV11-2 and TRBJ2-2, with 12 bases lining up with TRBD2. Losses at the gene ends were 3 bases for V and 4 bases for J; bases not matched to a gene: 3. Germline V gene data show CDR1 as SGHAT and CDR2 as FQNNGV. The CDR3 extends over 16 amino acids. The CDR3, as DNA: TGTGCCAGCAGCTTGGGACTAGCGGGCCCCACCGGGGAGCTGTTTTTT. This sequence encodes CASSLGLAGPTGELFF.

This chain links TRBV5-1 with TRBJ2-1, with 8 bases aligning to TRBD2. The CDR3 extends over 19 amino acids. Losses at the gene ends were 2 bases for V and 0 bases for J; bases not matched to a gene: 13. Germline V gives CDR1 SGHRS, CDR2 YFSETQ. The CDR3 spells CASSFDLAGGTLSYNEQFF. CDR3 bases: TGCGCCAGCAGCTTCGACCTAGCGGGCGGAACCCTCTCCTACAATGAGCAGTTCTTC.

The gene calls are TRBV5-1 and TRBJ1-4, with D possibly matching TRBD1 (6 bases). The CDR3 is made up of 15 amino acids. Germline CDR1 SGHRS, CDR2 YFSETQ. Trimming removed 2 bases at V and 3 bases at J, with 11 bases between. In DNA form, the CDR3 reads TGCGCCAGCAGCTTTGGGGGGGCTTCTAATGAAAAACTGTTTTTT. It specifies CASSFGGASNEKLFF. Combining the CDR3 with reference TRBV5-1 and TRBJ1-4 gives the whole variable domain KAGVTQTPRYLIKTRGQQVTLSCSPISGHRSVSWYQQTPGQGLQFLFEYFSETQRNKGNFPGRFSGRQFSNSRSEMNVSTLELGDSALYLCASSFGGASNEKLFFGSGTQLSVL.

The genes are TRBV18 and TRBJ2-5; 8 bases are a match to TRBD2. The CDR3 is 14 residues long. V dropped 5 bases and J dropped 5; count of bases not matched to a gene: 7. Germline CDR1 is KGHSH and CDR2 is LQKENI. CDR3 residues: CASSFQREWETQYF. In DNA, the CDR3 is TGTGCCAGCTCATTCCAGCGGGAGTGGGAGACCCAGTACTTC.

The J gene is TRBJ2-5, the V gene TRBV5-1; tentative D call: TRBD1 (5 bases). The germline V gene has CDR1 SGHRS and CDR2 YFSETQ. The ends were cut back, 4 bases at V and 6 bases at J, with 25 bases in the middle. The CDR3 has 17 amino acids. CDR3 in DNA: TGCGCCAGCAGCCCTTGGGGAAGCAGGGCCGTCGGACAGACCCAGTACTTC. This gives the protein CASSPWGSRAVGQTQYF.

The J gene is TRBJ2-2, the V gene TRBV6-6, with 7 positions matching TRBD1. The V gene's germline CDR1 is MNHNY and CDR2 SVGAGI (reference sequence). This CDR3 has 15 amino acids. J lost 4 bases, V lost 7 bases, and 9 bases had no gene match. DNA for the CDR3: TGTGCCAGCAACCCCGGGACAGCGAGCACCGGGGAGCTGTTTTTT. Its translation: CASNPGTASTGELFF.

The chain recombines TRBV19 with TRBJ2-6; 11 nucleotides line up with TRBD1. Germline V gene sequence: CDR1 LNHDA, CDR2 SQIVND (reference sequence). CDR3 length: 18 residues. The J segment lost 0 bases and the V segment lost 3 bases, leaving 4 bases of the junction unmatched. CDR3 DNA sequence: TGTGCCAGTAGTATGGGGACAGGGGGTACCTCTGGGGCCAACGTCCTGACTTTC. This gives the protein CASSMGTGGTSGANVLTF.

The V call is TRBV9, the J call TRBJ1-1; unclear D gene. This CDR3 is built from 11 residues. V was clipped by 4 bases and J by 4 bases, with 5 bases between them. Germline V CDR1 and CDR2: SGDLS, YYNGEE. The CDR3 protein is CASSPLTEAFF. CDR3 sequence (DNA): TGTGCCAGCAGCCCCCTCACTGAAGCTTTCTTT.

This chain connects TRBV2 to TRBJ2-7; 9 positions agree with TRBD1. The CDR3 loop spans 12 amino acids. Per the germline V gene, CDR1 is SNHLY and CDR2 is FYNNEI. V was pared by 8 bases and J by 3 bases, with 2 bases of the junction left unmatched. The CDR3 loop is CASGQGIYEQYF. CDR3 coding DNA: TGTGCCAGCGGACAGGGGATCTACGAGCAGTACTTC.

The chain's CDR3 is CASSIIRDYSNQPQHF. The CDR3 region has the DNA TGTGCCAGTAGTATAATCAGGGACTATAGCAATCAGCCCCAGCATTTT. The chain has TRBV19 and TRBJ1-5; possible D gene TRBD1, 5 bases. CDR1 is LNHDA, CDR2 SQIVND, per germline (reference sequence). Trimming cost V 2 bases and J 0 bases, with 11 bases left between them. The CDR3 sequence is 16 residues long. Together with reference TRBV19 and TRBJ1-5, the CDR3 gives the full variable domain: DGGITQSPKYLFRKEGQNVTLSCEQNLNHDAMYWYRQDPGQGLRLIYYSQIVNDFQKGDIAEGYSVSREKKESFPLTVTSAQKNPTAFYLCASSIIRDYSNQPQHFGDGTRLSIL.

The chain couples TRBV7-6 to TRBJ1-4, with TRBD1 as a possible D gene (5 bases). This CDR3 contains 11 residues. Per the germline V gene, CDR1 is SGHVS and CDR2 is FNYEAQ. The V end lost 3 bases, the J end lost 11 bases, and 7 bases lay between the germline ends. CDR3 protein: CASSLWGKLFF. Written as DNA, the CDR3 is TGTGCCAGCAGCTTGTGGGGGAAACTGTTTTTT.

This clone was seen a single time. The gene calls are TRBV7-9 and TRBJ2-2; D gene unclear. The CDR3 runs 15 residues. Germline CDR1 and CDR2: SEHNR and FQNEAQ (reference sequence). V gave up 6 bases and J gave up 4 bases, with 15 bases separating them. The CDR3 region has the DNA TGTGCCAGCAGGTCCCGGGCGGACCTCACCGGGGAGCTGTTTTTT. Amino acid sequence: CASRSRADLTGELFF.

J is TRBJ2-1 and V is TRBV10-2, with 13 bases matching TRBD2. CDR1 WSHSY and CDR2 SAAADI come from the germline V gene. The CDR3 extends over 15 amino acids. J lost 8 bases, V lost 8 bases, and 9 bases had no gene match. CDR3 sequence (DNA): TGCGCCAGCGGAAGACTAGCGGGAGGCTCCCATGAGCAGTTCTTC. Amino acid sequence: CASGRLAGGSHEQFF.

For this clone: In the same sample, other DNA sequences code for this CDR3. This chain uses TRBV7-9 with TRBJ2-3; tentative D call: TRBD1 (5 bases). Between the trimmed V and J ends, which lost 6 bases and 3 bases, there was a span of 7 bases. The CDR3 runs to 12 residues. Looked up from germline, CDR1 is SEHNR and CDR2 is FQNEAQ (reference sequence). CDR3 in amino acids: CASSSGTDTQYF. In DNA form, the CDR3 reads TGTGCCAGCAGTTCAGGGACAGATACGCAGTATTTT.

This chain links TRBV7-2 with TRBJ1-2; TRBD1 matches 11 bases. The ends lost 5 bases at V and 10 bases at J; junction bases unmatched: 6. The CDR3 is made up of 13 amino acids. Per germline, CDR1 SGHTA and CDR2 FQGNSA. CDR3 region: CASSPGTGGDYTF. CDR3 coding DNA: TGTGCCAGCAGCCCGGGGACAGGGGGTGACTACACCTTC.

As for this clone: This CDR3 is also generated by other DNA sequences in the sample. The gene calls are TRBV11-2 and TRBJ2-2; D perhaps matches TRBD2 (6 bases). V lost 1 base and J 6 bases, leaving 6 bases between the germline ends. CDR3 length: 13 amino acids. The V gene's germline CDR1 is SGHAT and CDR2 FQNNGV. The DNA of the CDR3 is TGTGCCAGCAGCTTAGCGGGAGCCGGGGAGCTGTTTTTT. Amino acid sequence: CASSLAGAGELFF.